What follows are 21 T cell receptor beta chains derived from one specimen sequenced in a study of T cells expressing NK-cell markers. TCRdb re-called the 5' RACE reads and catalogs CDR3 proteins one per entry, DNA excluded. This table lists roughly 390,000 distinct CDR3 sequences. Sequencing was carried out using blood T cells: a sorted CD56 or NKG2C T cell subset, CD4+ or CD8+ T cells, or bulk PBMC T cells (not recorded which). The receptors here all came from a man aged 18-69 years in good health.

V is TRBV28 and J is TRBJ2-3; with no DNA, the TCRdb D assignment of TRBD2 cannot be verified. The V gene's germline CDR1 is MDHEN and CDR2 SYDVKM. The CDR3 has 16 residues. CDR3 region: CASSSGTSGGWDTQYF.

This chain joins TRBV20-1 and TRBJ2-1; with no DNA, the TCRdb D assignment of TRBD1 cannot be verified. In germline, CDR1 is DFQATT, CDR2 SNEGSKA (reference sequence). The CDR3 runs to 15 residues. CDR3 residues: CSAPPGQGVYNEQFF.

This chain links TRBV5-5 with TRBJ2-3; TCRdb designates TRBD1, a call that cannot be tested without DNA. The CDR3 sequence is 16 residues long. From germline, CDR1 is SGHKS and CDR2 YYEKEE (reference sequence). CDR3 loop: CASSGRGQGVTDTQYF.

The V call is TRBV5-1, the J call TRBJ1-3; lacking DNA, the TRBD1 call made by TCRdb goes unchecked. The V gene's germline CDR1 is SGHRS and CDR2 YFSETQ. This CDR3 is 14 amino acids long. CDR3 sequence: CASSLGGGGNTIYF.

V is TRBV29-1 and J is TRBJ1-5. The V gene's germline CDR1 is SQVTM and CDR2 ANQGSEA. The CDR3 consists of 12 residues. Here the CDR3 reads CSVGQPNQPQHF.

CDR3: CASSWTTTNEKLFF. The chain has TRBV2 and TRBJ1-4. The CDR3 has 14 amino acids. CDR1 and CDR2 (germline): SNHLY, FYNNEI.

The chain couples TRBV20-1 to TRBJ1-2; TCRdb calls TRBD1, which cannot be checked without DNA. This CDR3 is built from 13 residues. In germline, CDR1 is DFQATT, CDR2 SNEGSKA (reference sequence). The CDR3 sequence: CSATTDRGYGYTF.

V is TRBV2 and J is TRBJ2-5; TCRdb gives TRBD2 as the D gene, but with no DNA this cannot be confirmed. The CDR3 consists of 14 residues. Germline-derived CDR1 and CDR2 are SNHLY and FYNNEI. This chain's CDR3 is CASRGRLVQETQYF.

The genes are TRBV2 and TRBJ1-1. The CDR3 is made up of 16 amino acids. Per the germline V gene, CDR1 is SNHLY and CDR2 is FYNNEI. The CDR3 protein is CASSELSRGSGTEAFF.

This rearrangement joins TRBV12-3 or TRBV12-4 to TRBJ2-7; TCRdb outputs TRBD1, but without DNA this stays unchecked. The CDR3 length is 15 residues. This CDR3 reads CASSHHGGGSYEQYF.

The CDR3 protein is CASSYGRGAGFSNQPQHF. The rearrangement joins TRBV6-5 to TRBJ1-5; checking the TCRdb D call of TRBD1 is not possible without DNA. The length of the CDR3 is 18 residues. Germline CDR1 and CDR2: MNHEY and SVGAGI.

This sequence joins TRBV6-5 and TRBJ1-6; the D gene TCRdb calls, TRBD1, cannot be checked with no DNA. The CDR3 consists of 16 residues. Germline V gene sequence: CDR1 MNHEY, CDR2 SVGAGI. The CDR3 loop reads CASSNRLGASDSPLHF.

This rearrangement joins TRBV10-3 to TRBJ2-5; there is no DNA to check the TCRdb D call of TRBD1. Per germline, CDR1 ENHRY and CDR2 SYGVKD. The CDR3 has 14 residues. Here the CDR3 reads CAISEGGRGETQYF.

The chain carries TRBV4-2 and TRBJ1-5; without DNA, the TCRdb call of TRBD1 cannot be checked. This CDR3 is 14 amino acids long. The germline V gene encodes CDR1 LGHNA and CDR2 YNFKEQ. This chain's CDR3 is CASSQEVAGWAQHF.

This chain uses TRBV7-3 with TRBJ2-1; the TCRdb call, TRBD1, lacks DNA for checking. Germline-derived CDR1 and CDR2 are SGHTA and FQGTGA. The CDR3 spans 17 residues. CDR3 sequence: CASSYPRMGGDYNEQFF.

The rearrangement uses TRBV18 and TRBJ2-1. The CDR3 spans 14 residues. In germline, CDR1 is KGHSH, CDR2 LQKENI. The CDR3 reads CASSPRSGENEQFF.

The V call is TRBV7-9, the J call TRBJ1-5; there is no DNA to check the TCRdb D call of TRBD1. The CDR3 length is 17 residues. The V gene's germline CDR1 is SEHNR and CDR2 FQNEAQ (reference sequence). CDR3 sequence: CASSLDTGYQGVQPQHF.

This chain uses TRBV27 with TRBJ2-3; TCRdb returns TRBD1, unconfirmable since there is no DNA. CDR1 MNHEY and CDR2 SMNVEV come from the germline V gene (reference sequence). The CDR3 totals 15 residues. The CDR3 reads CASRRDRLSTDTQYF.

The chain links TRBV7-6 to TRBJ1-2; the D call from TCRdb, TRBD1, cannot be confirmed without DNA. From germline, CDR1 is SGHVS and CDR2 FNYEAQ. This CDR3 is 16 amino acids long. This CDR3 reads CASSSQGWGNTYGYTF.

CDR3 protein: CASSVGGLPPNEQYF. The chain couples TRBV12-3 or TRBV12-4 to TRBJ2-7; TCRdb outputs TRBD1, but without DNA this stays unchecked. The CDR3 has 15 residues.

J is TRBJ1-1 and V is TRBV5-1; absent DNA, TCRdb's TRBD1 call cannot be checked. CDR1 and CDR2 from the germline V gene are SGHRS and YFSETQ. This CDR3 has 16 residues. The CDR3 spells CASSLGQVDPYTEAFF. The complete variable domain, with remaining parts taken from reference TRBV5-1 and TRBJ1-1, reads KAGVTQTPRYLIKTRGQQVTLSCSPISGHRSVSWYQQTPGQGLQFLFEYFSETQRNKGNFPGRFSGRQFSNSRSEMNVSTLELGDSALYLCASSLGQVDPYTEAFFGQGTRLTVV.